Presented here are 21 T cell receptor beta chains from one specimen sequenced in a study of T cell responses to AZD1222 COVID-19 vaccine. Sequencing was performed with immunoSEQ multiplex PCR; in TCRdb, only in-frame clones are kept and a portion is missing. The top ten clones hold 4.1% of a sample with some 140,000 clones, more than 75% of them seen once. The sequenced sample was peripheral blood, obtained on day 0 of AZD1222 vaccination. Receptors originate from an adult in good health.

This rearrangement joins TRBV2 to TRBJ2-3, with D uncertain. Trimming left V 9 bases short and J 2 bases short, with 3 bases between. Per the germline V gene, CDR1 is SNHLY and CDR2 is FYNNEI. The CDR3 has 10 residues. CDR3 protein: CASNTDTQYF. The CDR3 DNA is TGTGCCAGTAACACAGATACGCAGTATTTT.

The chain combines TRBV5-8 with TRBJ2-5; 13 bases are a match to TRBD2. V was pared by 0 bases and J by 2 bases, with 7 bases of the junction left unmatched. Germline CDR1 SGHTS, CDR2 YDEGEE. This CDR3 comprises 18 residues. CDR3 nucleotide sequence: TGTGCCAGCAGCTTGGGGGGACTAGCGGGGATATCTCAAGAGACCCAGTACTTC. It is translated as CASSLGGLAGISQETQYF.

V gene TRBV2 combines with J gene TRBJ1-5; weak D call: TRBD1 (5 bases). CDR3 length: 15 residues. V was pared by 3 bases and J by 6 bases, with 15 bases between. CDR1 is SNHLY and CDR2 is FYNNEI in the germline V gene. CDR3 bases: TGTGCCAGCAGTGAGAGTACAGGTGGTGGTCAGCCCCAGCATTTT. Its protein product is CASSESTGGGQPQHF. The whole variable domain, filled in from reference TRBV2 and TRBJ1-5, reads EPEVTQTPSHQVTQMGQEVILRCVPISNHLYFYWYRQILGQKVEFLVSFYNNEISEKSEIFDDQFSVERPDGSNFTLKIRSTKLEDSAMYFCASSESTGGGQPQHFGDGTRLSIL.

The V and J genes are TRBV5-6 and TRBJ2-2, with D maybe TRBD1 (6 bases). This CDR3 has 14 amino acids. V was clipped by 4 bases and J by 4 bases, with 11 bases between them. The germline CDR1 and CDR2 sequences are SGHDT and YYEEEE. The DNA for the CDR3 is TGTGCCAGCAGCCCAGGACAGTTCACCGGGGAGCTGTTTTTT. Translating gives CASSPGQFTGELFF.

This chain connects TRBV28 to TRBJ1-5; 10 bases agree with TRBD1. Per germline, CDR1 MDHEN and CDR2 SYDVKM. Losses at the gene ends were 10 bases for V and 2 bases for J; bases not matched to a gene: 14. The length of the CDR3 is 17 residues. The CDR3 sequence is CAISPGQGGVGNQPQHF. The CDR3 coding sequence is TGTGCCATCTCCCCAGGACAGGGGGGGGTAGGCAATCAGCCCCAGCATTTT.

The CDR3 DNA is TGTGCCAGCAGCGTAGGGGAGACAGGGGTTGGAAACACCATATATTTT. Protein: CASSVGETGVGNTIYF. V is TRBV9 and J is TRBJ1-3; 8 nucleotides line up with TRBD1. J was trimmed by 3 bases and V by 0 bases; bases with no gene match: 5. The germline CDR1 and CDR2 sequences are SGDLS and YYNGEE. This CDR3 is built from 16 residues.

The chain links TRBV11-2 to TRBJ2-7; D remains ambiguous. The CDR3 sequence is 14 residues long. Germline CDR1 is SGHAT and CDR2 is FQNNGV. V lost 6 bases and J 0 bases, leaving 12 bases between the germline ends. The CDR3 sequence is CASRNTASSYEQYF. CDR3 DNA: TGTGCCAGCAGGAATACGGCGAGCTCCTACGAGCAGTACTTC.

The chain uses TRBV9 and TRBJ2-1; D ambiguous. CDR1 SGDLS and CDR2 YYNGEE come from the germline V gene. V was cut by 0 bases and J by 8 bases, with 18 bases left in between. The CDR3 runs 16 residues. The CDR3 DNA reads as TGTGCCAGCAGCGTAGCTACCACCTTGGGGTTAGATGAGCAGTTCTTC. It translates to CASSVATTLGLDEQFF. The full variable domain, its missing parts supplied by reference TRBV9 and TRBJ2-1, is DSGVTQTPKHLITATGQRVTLRCSPRSGDLSVYWYQQSLDQGLQFLIQYYNGEERAKGNILERFSAQQFPDLHSELNLSSLELGDSALYFCASSVATTLGLDEQFFGPGTRLTVL.

The genes are TRBV5-1 and TRBJ1-1; TRBD1 matches 12 bases. The CDR3 runs 16 residues. Per germline, CDR1 SGHRS and CDR2 YFSETQ. Trimming removed 3 bases from V and 5 bases from J; junction bases left unmatched: 8. CDR3 coding DNA: TGCGCCAGCAGCTCGGGGGACAGGGGGCGAGGAACTGAAGCTTTCTTT. Translation gives CASSSGDRGRGTEAFF.

The chain uses TRBV6-5 and TRBJ1-5, with D hard to call. The CDR3 is 15 amino acids. From germline, CDR1 is MNHEY and CDR2 SVGAGI. The V end lost 0 bases, the J end lost 3 bases, and 9 bases lay between the germline ends. CDR3 loop: CASSYSPRDNQPQHF. The DNA of the CDR3 is TGTGCCAGCAGTTACTCGCCAAGAGACAATCAGCCCCAGCATTTT.

V and J are TRBV6-2 or TRBV6-3 and TRBJ1-1, with 7 bases matching TRBD1. V gave up 6 bases and J gave up 3 bases; unmatched junction bases: 7. CDR1 is MNHEY and CDR2 is SVGEGT in the germline V gene. The CDR3 has 14 residues. The CDR3 loop reads CASSHRGRYTEAFF. Here the CDR3 DNA reads TGTGCCAGCAGCCACAGGGGACGTTACACTGAAGCTTTCTTT.

The chain uses TRBV6-1 and TRBJ1-2, with a tentative D call TRBD1 (6 bases). The CDR3 sequence is 14 residues long. V was shortened by 0 bases and J by 4 bases, with 9 bases between the two germline ends. Germline V lookup: CDR1 MNHNS, CDR2 SASEGT. The CDR3 reads CASSEASGAYGYTF. CDR3 DNA: TGTGCCAGCAGTGAAGCGTCAGGGGCCTATGGCTACACCTTC.

The V and J genes are TRBV3-1 (or the pseudogene TRBV3-2) and TRBJ1-1, with D maybe TRBD1 (5 bases). CDR3 length: 13 residues. Germline CDR1 and CDR2: LGHDT and YNNKEL (reference sequence). V was trimmed by 4 bases and J by 11 bases, leaving 17 bases between them. The CDR3 sequence: CASSPGEGMRAFF. The CDR3 nucleotides are TGTGCCAGCAGCCCCGGTGAGGGGATGAGGGCTTTCTTT.

This clone was recorded a few times. The rearrangement joins TRBV28 to TRBJ1-5; tentatively, D is TRBD1 (5 bases). The CDR3 is made up of 14 amino acids. Germline-derived CDR1 and CDR2 are MDHEN and SYDVKM. Trimming shortened V by 3 bases and J by 9 bases, and 15 bases separated the two germline ends. CDR3: CASSLQGLSWPQHF. The CDR3 nucleotides read TGTGCCAGCAGTTTGCAGGGCCTATCGTGGCCCCAGCATTTT.

The genes are TRBV7-7 and TRBJ2-2; TRBD2 agrees at 7 bases. The CDR3 consists of 15 residues. V was pared by 5 bases and J by 6 bases, with 9 bases of the junction left unmatched. The germline CDR1 and CDR2 sequences are SSHAT and FNYEAQ (reference sequence). The CDR3 nucleotides read TGTGCCAGCAGCCGCGGGGGTCGGGACTCCGGGGAGCTGTTTTTT. Translation gives CASSRGGRDSGELFF.

The chain combines TRBV5-5 with TRBJ2-3, with no clear D. The CDR3 runs to 15 residues. The ends were cut back, 1 base at V and 0 bases at J, with 9 bases in the middle. The V gene's germline CDR1 is SGHKS and CDR2 YYEKEE (reference sequence). The CDR3 is CASSLTPLSTDTQYF. The CDR3 DNA sequence: TGTGCCAGCAGCTTGACACCGCTGAGCACAGATACGCAGTATTTT.

This clone was found a few times. The V and J genes are TRBV28 and TRBJ1-2; no clear D. Trimming took off 6 bases at V and 3 bases at J, with 5 bases between the two ends. Germline V lookup: CDR1 MDHEN, CDR2 SYDVKM. CDR3 size: 11 residues. The CDR3 reads CASSVDYGYTF. In nucleotides, the CDR3 is TGTGCCAGCAGCGTGGACTATGGCTACACCTTC.

The chain links TRBV3-1 (or the pseudogene TRBV3-2) to TRBJ2-1; no clear D. This CDR3 is built from 13 residues. The V gene's germline CDR1 is LGHDT and CDR2 YNNKEL (reference sequence). Trimming took off 4 bases at V and 2 bases at J, with 6 bases between the two ends. The CDR3 reads CASSPFTYNEQFF. CDR3 nucleotides: TGTGCCAGCAGCCCTTTTACCTACAATGAGCAGTTCTTC.

The genes are TRBV19 and TRBJ2-6; 8 positions match TRBD1. The CDR3 is 18 residues long. J gave up 0 bases and V 10 bases, and 14 bases lay outside the gene matches. CDR1 and CDR2 from the germline V gene are LNHDA and SQIVND (reference sequence). In nucleotides, the CDR3 is TGTGCCACTAGACAGGGGCTATTCCCCGACTCTGGGGCCAACGTCCTGACTTTC. It codes for CATRQGLFPDSGANVLTF.

The rearrangement uses TRBV30 and TRBJ1-2; D gene unclear. The germline V and J ends were trimmed by 7 bases and 5 bases, with 17 bases remaining between them. This CDR3 comprises 13 residues. The V gene's germline CDR1 is GTSNPN and CDR2 SVGIG (reference sequence). The CDR3 here is CASPRAQMYGYTF. In DNA, the CDR3 is TGTGCCTCCCCTCGGGCCCAGATGTATGGCTACACCTTC.

This chain links TRBV27 with TRBJ2-5; no clear D gene. Trimming stripped 2 bases from V and 5 bases from J, with 0 bases between. The CDR3 has 10 residues. Per germline, CDR1 MNHEY and CDR2 SMNVEV (reference sequence). In nucleotides, the CDR3 is TGTGCCAGCAGTTTAGAGACCCAGTACTTC. Translated, it gives CASSLETQYF.